A selection of T cell receptor beta chains follows, all from one sample in a study of beta chain features in type 1 diabetes. Clones were sequenced by immunoSEQ multiplex PCR, and TCRdb holds only the in-frame ones, with some missing. The table has 550,000 to 850,000 clones, roughly 12% seen once; the top ten hold 0.02% to 0.025%. The sequencing input was naive CD4+ T cells from blood. Receptor source: a man in his late teens or twenties with type 1 diabetes. CDR3s include the opening cysteine and the closing phenylalanine or tryptophan. A D gene is named only where the DNA matches it firmly. For some rows the clone size is stated as once, few or many, or as a class when expanded; others skip it.

abundance	len	v_gene	j_gene	d_gene	CDR3aa	CDR3nt
few	14	TRBV18	TRBJ2-7	-	CASSPPGQYYEQYF	TGTGCCAGCTCACCACCGGGTCAATACTACGAGCAGTACTTC
-	15	TRBV7-7	TRBJ2-1	-	CASSQSGVSYNEQFF	TGTGCCAGCAGTCAAAGCGGCGTCTCCTACAATGAGCAGTTCTTC
few	14	TRBV29-1	TRBJ2-3	TRBD1	CSVVDRSWGDTQYF	TGCAGCGTTGTGGACAGGAGCTGGGGAGATACGCAGTATTTT
-	13	TRBV7-9	TRBJ1-1	TRBD1	CASSLGPGGGAFF	TGTGCCAGCAGCTTGGGACCAGGGGGCGGAGCTTTCTTT
few	12	TRBV29-1	TRBJ2-2	-	CSVPTFTGELFF	TGCAGCGTTCCTACATTCACCGGGGAGCTGTTTTTT
-	15	TRBV7-6	TRBJ2-1	-	CASSLEFGLINEQFF	TGTGCCAGCAGCTTAGAGTTTGGGCTTATCAATGAGCAGTTCTTC
-	13	TRBV7-9	TRBJ1-1	-	CASSSTENTEAFF	TGTGCCAGCAGCTCGACAGAGAACACTGAAGCTTTCTTT
few	13	TRBV14	TRBJ1-6	-	CASSQGRRSPLHF	TGTGCCAGCAGCCAAGGGAGAAGGTCACCCCTCCACTTT
few	15	TRBV9	TRBJ2-7	-	CASSAADWTSYEQYF	TGTGCCAGCAGCGCAGCCGACTGGACTTCCTACGAGCAGTACTTC
-	12	TRBV5-1	TRBJ1-2	-	CASSTDRLGYTF	TGCGCCAGCAGCACGGACAGACTTGGCTACACCTTC
-	12	TRBV30	TRBJ1-1	-	CAWGRIDTEAFF	TGTGCCTGGGGACGGATAGACACTGAAGCTTTCTTT
-	11	TRBV2	TRBJ1-1	-	CASNRAVDAFF	TGTGCCAGCAACAGGGCTGTGGACGCTTTCTTT
few	15	TRBV7-2	TRBJ1-1	-	CASSLDPGRSTEAFF	TGTGCCAGCAGCTTAGACCCGGGGAGGAGCACTGAAGCTTTCTTT
-	16	TRBV9	TRBJ2-2	-	CASSPGPPGNTGELFF	TGTGCCAGCAGCCCTGGACCGCCAGGGAACACCGGGGAGCTGTTTTTT
few	14	TRBV28	TRBJ2-6	TRBD1	CASSTGAGANVLTF	TGTGCCAGCAGTACAGGGGCTGGGGCCAACGTCCTGACTTTC
-	11	TRBV6-1	TRBJ2-3	-	CASSYGDTQYF	TGTGCCAGCAGTTACGGGGATACGCAGTATTTT
few	14	TRBV6-5	TRBJ1-4	TRBD1	CASSKTGGHEKLFF	TGTGCCAGCAGCAAGACAGGGGGCCATGAAAAACTGTTTTTT
-	16	TRBV4-2	TRBJ2-3	TRBD2	CASSLIIGAGEDTQYF	TGTGCCAGCAGCCTCATTATTGGGGCGGGGGAAGATACGCAGTATTTT
-	15	TRBV5-4	TRBJ2-5	-	CASSFSDSRAETQYF	TGTGCCAGCAGCTTCAGCGACTCTCGGGCAGAGACCCAGTACTTC
once	15	TRBV29-1	TRBJ2-2	-	CSVGGGGRVTGELFF	TGCAGCGTTGGAGGCGGGGGCAGGGTGACCGGGGAGCTGTTTTTT
-	15	TRBV7-2	TRBJ2-2	TRBD1	CASSLVAGGTGELFF	TGTGCCAGCAGCTTAGTAGCAGGGGGCACCGGGGAGCTGTTTTTT
once	15	TRBV7-3	TRBJ2-7	TRBD1	CASSPGTGVFYEQYF	TGTGCCAGCAGCCCAGGGACAGGGGTTTTCTACGAGCAGTACTTC
-	16	TRBV6-5	TRBJ1-6	TRBD1	CASSYSRDRGTSPLHF	TGTGCCAGCAGTTACTCCCGGGACAGGGGCACATCACCCCTCCACTTT
-	15	TRBV7-2	TRBJ2-2	-	CASSLGLSNTGELFF	TGTGCCAGCAGCTTAGGGCTTTCGAACACCGGGGAGCTGTTTTTT